A selection of T cell receptor beta chains follows, all from one sample in a study of T-cell reconstitution after alpha-beta-depleted transplantation in children. MiXCR, applied by TCRdb to the PCR reads, yields one record per CDR3 protein. The sample yields 500,000 to 750,000 distinct CDR3 sequences, over 10% seen once. This specimen consisted of PBMCs, mostly from graft donor cells, obtained 360 days after TCRalphabeta/CD19-depleted stem cell transplant. The source of these receptors is a male patient younger than 18 who had a stem cell transplant for acute myeloid leukemia, so the T cells may come from the graft donor. Each CDR3 is given with its conserved first and last residue. A D gene is named only where the DNA matches it firmly. Clone size is shown for a subset of rows, as once, few, many or a class of expanded clone.

D gene,V gene,clone size,J gene,CDR3 DNA,CDR3 protein
TRBD2,TRBV20-1,NA,TRBJ2-7,TGCAGTGTACTAGCGGGATTAGGGACCTACGAGCAGTACTTC,CSVLAGLGTYEQYF
NA,TRBV7-9,many,TRBJ2-7,TGTGCCAGCAGCTCTAGACAGACGCCACCCTACGAGCAGTACTTC,CASSSRQTPPYEQYF
NA,TRBV27,NA,TRBJ1-1,TGTGCCAGCGCACGTTTGAACACTGAAGCTTTCTTT,CASARLNTEAFF
TRBD2,TRBV7-3,few,TRBJ2-3,TGTGCCAGCAGCTACGAGGGAGGGCCGCAGTATTTT,CASSYEGGPQYF
NA,TRBV5-5,NA,TRBJ1-6,TGTGCCAGCAGCTGCGGGGCCCGGGGTTCACCCCTCCACTTT,CASSCGARGSPLHF
NA,TRBV29-1,NA,TRBJ1-2,TGCAGCGTTGAAATGTTAAACTATGGCTACACCTTC,CSVEMLNYGYTF
NA,TRBV28,many,TRBJ2-7,TGTGCCAGCAGTTTCCCCTCCTACGAGCAGTACTTC,CASSFPSYEQYF
NA,TRBV11-3,NA,TRBJ2-1,TGTGCCAGCAGCTTAGGGGACCCTCCATCCTCCAATGAGCAGTTCTTC,CASSLGDPPSSNEQFF
NA,TRBV7-9,NA,TRBJ1-2,TGTGCCAGCAGCTTAGTCGGGGTCCGCTATGGCTACACCTTC,CASSLVGVRYGYTF
TRBD1,TRBV12-3/TRBV12-4,many,TRBJ2-5,TGTGCCAGCAGTTCCGGACAGGGTAAAGAGACCCAGTACTTC,CASSSGQGKETQYF
NA,TRBV30,NA,TRBJ1-1,TGTGCCTGGGGACACTTTAACACTGAAGCTTTCTTT,CAWGHFNTEAFF
TRBD1,TRBV11-2,few,TRBJ2-7,TGTGCCAGCAGCGTCTGGGACAGGGGGCAAGTCTTTCCCTACGAGCAGTACTTC,CASSVWDRGQVFPYEQYF
TRBD2,TRBV5-6,few,TRBJ2-1,TGTGCCAGCAGCTTGGATTTCTCCCTAGCGGCCAAATCTGGGGGGGGTTTCTTC,CASSLDFSLAAKSGGGFF
NA,TRBV20-1,few,TRBJ2-2,TGCAGTGCGTACGACATGAGGGGCCCCGGGGAGCTGTTTTTT,CSAYDMRGPGELFF
NA,TRBV28,NA,TRBJ1-1,TGTGCCAGCAGTTTATTGGCTGAAGCTTTCTTT,CASSLLAEAFF
TRBD1,TRBV20-1,few,TRBJ1-1,TGCAGTGCCGCGGGGCAGGGGGCGGACGCTGAAGCTTTCTTT,CSAAGQGADAEAFF
NA,TRBV29-1,many,TRBJ2-7,TGCAGCGTCACAGGGAGGCCTCCCTACGAGCAGTACTTC,CSVTGRPPYEQYF
NA,TRBV28,NA,TRBJ2-3,TGTGCCAGCAGTTTAAGCCCGTACGGGGATACGCAGTATTTT,CASSLSPYGDTQYF
TRBD1,TRBV4-3,many,TRBJ2-3,TGCGCCAGCAGCCAAGGGTCTACAGGGGCCAGCACAGATACGCAGTATTTT,CASSQGSTGASTDTQYF
NA,TRBV5-1,NA,TRBJ2-1,TGCGCCAGCAGCTTCGGGCCGACATACAATGAGCAGTTCTTC,CASSFGPTYNEQFF
TRBD2,TRBV28,NA,TRBJ2-7,TGTGCCAGCACCCACGGACTAGCGGGAGGATGGAGTAACGAGCAGTACTTC,CASTHGLAGGWSNEQYF
TRBD1,TRBV12-3/TRBV12-4,few,TRBJ2-1,TGTGCCAGCAGCTCCCTCGTTGGGACAGGGAGCTCCTACAATGAGCAGTTCTTC,CASSSLVGTGSSYNEQFF
TRBD2,TRBV7-9,NA,TRBJ2-3,TGTGCCAGCAGCCGAGAGCGGGAGTGGAGCACAGATACGCAGTATTTT,CASSREREWSTDTQYF
NA,TRBV18,few,TRBJ1-5,TGTGCCAGCTCACCATTTGGGCTGGGGCTGAGCAATCAGCCCCAGCATTTT,CASSPFGLGLSNQPQHF
NA,TRBV5-1,NA,TRBJ2-1,TGCGCCAGCAGCTTGGCCGTCGGGGTCAGCTCCTACAATGAGCAGTTCTTC,CASSLAVGVSSYNEQFF
TRBD1,TRBV19,NA,TRBJ1-5,TGTGCCAGTAGTATGGGAGGAGGGACAGGGCTTTCGCGTAATCAGCCCCAGCATTTT,CASSMGGGTGLSRNQPQHF